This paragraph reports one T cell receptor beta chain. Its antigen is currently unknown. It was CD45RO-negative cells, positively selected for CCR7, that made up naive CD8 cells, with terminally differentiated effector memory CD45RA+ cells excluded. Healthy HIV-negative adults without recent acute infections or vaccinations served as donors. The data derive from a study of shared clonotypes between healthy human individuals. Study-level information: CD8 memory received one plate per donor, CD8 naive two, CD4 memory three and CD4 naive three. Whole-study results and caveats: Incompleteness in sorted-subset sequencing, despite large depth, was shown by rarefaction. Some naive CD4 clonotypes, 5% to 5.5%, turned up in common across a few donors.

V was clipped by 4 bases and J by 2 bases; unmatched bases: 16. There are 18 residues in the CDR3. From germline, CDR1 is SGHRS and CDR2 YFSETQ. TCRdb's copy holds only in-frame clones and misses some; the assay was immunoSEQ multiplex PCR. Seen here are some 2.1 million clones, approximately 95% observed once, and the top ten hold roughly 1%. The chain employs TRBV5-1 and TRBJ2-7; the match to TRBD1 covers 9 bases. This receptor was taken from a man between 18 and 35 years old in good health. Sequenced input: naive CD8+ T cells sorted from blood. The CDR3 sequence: CASSPGDRASPVAYEQYF. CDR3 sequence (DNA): TGCGCCAGCAGCCCCGGGGACAGGGCCTCACCCGTTGCCTACGAGCAGTACTTC.